This TCR beta chain is drawn from a study of blood T cells in healthy people across ages. Germline lookup yields CDR1 SGHNT and CDR2 YENEEA. The length of the CDR3 is 16 residues. V trimming: 1 base; J trimming: 4 bases; junction bases outside the gene matches: 6. Primed by a sample-barcoded 5' primer and a J-beta primer mix, a second PCR proceeded for roughly 7 to 12 cycles. Every cDNA molecule bore a tag from a template-switch adaptor containing 12 random nucleotides. TCRdb independently ran MiXCR on the 5' RACE reads; one entry per CDR3 protein. This sample yields more than 800,000 distinct CDR3 sequences, of which more than 25% are seen a single time; 15% to 20% belongs to the top ten.

Sequenced input: blood. The chain carries TRBV11-3 and TRBJ2-3; 9 bases fit TRBD2. The clonotype was recovered from a woman of 80 years or more in good health. The CDR3 reads CASSLGVAGGSDTQYF. The CDR3 DNA follows: TGTGCCAGCAGCTTAGGAGTGGCGGGGGGGTCAGATACGCAGTATTTT.